This T cell receptor (beta chain) was recorded in a study of blood T cell repertoires in COVID-19. Study at large: COVID-19 samples from acute and convalescent phases originated in the United States, Italy and Spain.

Sequencing used immunoSEQ multiplex PCR; TCRdb keeps in-frame clones, though not all of them. Of roughly 80,000 clones in the sample, 70% to 90% are singletons; the top ten hold approximately 5%. CDR3 length equals 16 residues. The V gene end was trimmed by 4 bases and the J gene end by 6 bases; junction bases not matched to a gene: 12. CDR1 and CDR2 from the germline V gene are LNHDA and SQIVND (reference sequence). Input material: peripheral blood. The receptor was derived from a woman at least 80 years old with acute or convalescent COVID-19. The rearrangement links TRBV19 to TRBJ1-2; 9 positions match TRBD1. CDR3 amino acids: CASSKVWGQGKNGYTF. In DNA, the CDR3 is TGTGCCAGTAGTAAGGTTTGGGGACAGGGAAAGAATGGCTACACCTTC. Based on the CDR3 plus reference TRBV19 and TRBJ1-2, the full variable domain is DGGITQSPKYLFRKEGQNVTLSCEQNLNHDAMYWYRQDPGQGLRLIYYSQIVNDFQKGDIAEGYSVSREKKESFPLTVTSAQKNPTAFYLCASSKVWGQGKNGYTFGSGTRLTVV.